Listed below are T cell receptor beta chains from one sample, sequenced in a study of blood T cell repertoires in COVID-19. The repertoire was sequenced with immunoSEQ multiplex PCR; TCRdb's copy has only in-frame clones and lacks some. The table records some 300,000 clones, about 90% of them present only once. Material for sequencing was PBMCs or T cells enriched from blood (not recorded which). The origin of the receptors is a woman aged 18-30 years with acute COVID-19. The CDR3 runs from the conserved cysteine through the conserved F or W. The D gene is left open where the match is weak. Clone size is shown for a subset of rows, as once, few, many or a class of expanded clone.

cdr3_nt: TGCGCCAGCAGCCACCAGGGAAGTTCGGATACGCAGTATTTT
cdr3_aa: CASSHQGSSDTQYF
d_call: NA
clone_size: NA
cdr3_length: 14
j_call: TRBJ2-3
v_call: TRBV4-1

cdr3_nt: TGTGCCAGCTCGGCGAGGGATTCACCCCTCCACTTT
cdr3_aa: CASSARDSPLHF
d_call: NA
clone_size: NA
cdr3_length: 12
j_call: TRBJ1-6
v_call: TRBV27

cdr3_nt: TGTGCCAGCAGCCGACTAGCGGGGTTTGAGTGGCAGTACTTC
cdr3_aa: CASSRLAGFEWQYF
d_call: TRBD2
clone_size: once
cdr3_length: 14
j_call: TRBJ2-7
v_call: TRBV14

cdr3_nt: TGTGCCAGCAGCGTAGGACTAACTAGCGGGAACACCGGGGAGCTGTTTTTT
cdr3_aa: CASSVGLTSGNTGELFF
d_call: TRBD2
clone_size: NA
cdr3_length: 17
j_call: TRBJ2-2
v_call: TRBV9

cdr3_nt: TGTGCCAGCAGCACAGACCCATTCTCTGGAAACACCATATATTTT
cdr3_aa: CASSTDPFSGNTIYF
d_call: NA
clone_size: NA
cdr3_length: 15
j_call: TRBJ1-3
v_call: TRBV2

cdr3_nt: TGTGCCAGCAGCTTAGAAGGGGGCCGATCCACAGATACGCAGTATTTT
cdr3_aa: CASSLEGGRSTDTQYF
d_call: TRBD1
clone_size: NA
cdr3_length: 16
j_call: TRBJ2-3
v_call: TRBV11-2

cdr3_nt: TGTGCCAGCAGCTTGGGACAGGGCGGTGGCTACACCTTC
cdr3_aa: CASSLGQGGGYTF
d_call: TRBD1
clone_size: NA
cdr3_length: 13
j_call: TRBJ1-2
v_call: TRBV5-5

cdr3_nt: TGTGCCAGTGGGACAGATATTGATTCACCCCTCCACTTT
cdr3_aa: CASGTDIDSPLHF
d_call: TRBD1
clone_size: NA
cdr3_length: 13
j_call: TRBJ1-6
v_call: TRBV2

cdr3_nt: TGCGCCAGCAGCGGACAGGGGAGCTCCTACAATGAGCAGTTCTTC
cdr3_aa: CASSGQGSSYNEQFF
d_call: TRBD1
clone_size: NA
cdr3_length: 15
j_call: TRBJ2-1
v_call: TRBV10-1

cdr3_nt: TGTGCCAGCAGTTTCGAGAGAGAGTCCCAGTACTTC
cdr3_aa: CASSFERESQYF
d_call: NA
clone_size: NA
cdr3_length: 12
j_call: TRBJ2-5
v_call: TRBV12-3/TRBV12-4

cdr3_nt: TGTGCCAGCTCACCCCGGGTGGGCCAAGAGACCCAGTACTTC
cdr3_aa: CASSPRVGQETQYF
d_call: NA
clone_size: NA
cdr3_length: 14
j_call: TRBJ2-5
v_call: TRBV18

cdr3_nt: TGTGCCAGCAGGCCCGGGACTTGGGCCCAGCCCCAGCATTTT
cdr3_aa: CASRPGTWAQPQHF
d_call: NA
clone_size: NA
cdr3_length: 14
j_call: TRBJ1-5
v_call: TRBV28

cdr3_nt: TGTGCCAGCAGCGTAGGGGAAGGGGGGGTCTACGAGCAGTACTTC
cdr3_aa: CASSVGEGGVYEQYF
d_call: NA
clone_size: NA
cdr3_length: 15
j_call: TRBJ2-7
v_call: TRBV9

cdr3_nt: TGTGCCAGCAGCCCCCGCGGGACAGGGGGCGAAACTGAAGCTTTCTTT
cdr3_aa: CASSPRGTGGETEAFF
d_call: TRBD1
clone_size: NA
cdr3_length: 16
j_call: TRBJ1-1
v_call: TRBV9

cdr3_nt: TGTGCTAGTGGCAGTTTTAGCGGGAGGAAGCTGACCAATGAGCAGTTCTTC
cdr3_aa: CASGSFSGRKLTNEQFF
d_call: TRBD2
clone_size: NA
cdr3_length: 17
j_call: TRBJ2-1
v_call: TRBV12-5